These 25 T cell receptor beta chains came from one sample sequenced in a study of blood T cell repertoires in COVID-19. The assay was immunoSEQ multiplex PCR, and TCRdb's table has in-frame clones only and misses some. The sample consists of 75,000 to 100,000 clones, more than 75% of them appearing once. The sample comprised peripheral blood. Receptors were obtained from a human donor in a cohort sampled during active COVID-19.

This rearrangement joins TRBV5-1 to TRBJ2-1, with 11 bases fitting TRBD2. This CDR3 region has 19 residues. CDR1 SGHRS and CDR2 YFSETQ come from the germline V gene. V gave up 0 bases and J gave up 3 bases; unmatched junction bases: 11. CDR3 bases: TGCGCCAGCAGCTTGGAAGTGACTAGCGGGAACTCCCTCTACAATGAGCAGTTCTTC. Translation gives CASSLEVTSGNSLYNEQFF.

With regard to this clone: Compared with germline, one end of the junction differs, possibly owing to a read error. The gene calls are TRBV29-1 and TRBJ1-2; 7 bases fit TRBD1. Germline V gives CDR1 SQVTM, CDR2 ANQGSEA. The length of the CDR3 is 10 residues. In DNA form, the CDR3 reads TGCAGCGTTGGAGACAGGGAGGACTTCTTC. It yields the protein CSVGDREDFF.

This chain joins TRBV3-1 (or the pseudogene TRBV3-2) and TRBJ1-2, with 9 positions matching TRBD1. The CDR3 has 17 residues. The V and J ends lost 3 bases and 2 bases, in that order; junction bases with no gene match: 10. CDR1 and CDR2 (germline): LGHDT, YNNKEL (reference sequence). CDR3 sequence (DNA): TGTGCCAGCAGCCACTTAACAGGGGGGACAGGGAACTATGGCTACACCTTC. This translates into CASSHLTGGTGNYGYTF.

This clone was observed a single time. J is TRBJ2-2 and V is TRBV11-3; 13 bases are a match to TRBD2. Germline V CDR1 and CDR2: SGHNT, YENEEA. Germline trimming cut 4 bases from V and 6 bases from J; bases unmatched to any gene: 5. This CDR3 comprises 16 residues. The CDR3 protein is CASSSRTSGGSGELFF. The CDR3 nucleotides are TGTGCCAGCAGCTCCCGGACTAGCGGGGGCTCCGGGGAGCTGTTTTTT.

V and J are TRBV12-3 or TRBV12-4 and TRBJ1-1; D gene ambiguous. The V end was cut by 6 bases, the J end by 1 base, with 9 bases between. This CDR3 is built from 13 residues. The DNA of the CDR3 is TGTGCCAGCAGAAAACAGAGGAACACTGAAGCTTTCTTT. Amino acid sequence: CASRKQRNTEAFF.

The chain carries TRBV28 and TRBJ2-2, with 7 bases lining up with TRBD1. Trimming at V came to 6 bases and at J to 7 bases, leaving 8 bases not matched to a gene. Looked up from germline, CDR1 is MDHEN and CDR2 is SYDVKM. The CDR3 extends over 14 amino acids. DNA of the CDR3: TGTGCCAGCAGAAGACAGGGAGTCAACGGGGAGCTGTTTTTT. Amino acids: CASRRQGVNGELFF.

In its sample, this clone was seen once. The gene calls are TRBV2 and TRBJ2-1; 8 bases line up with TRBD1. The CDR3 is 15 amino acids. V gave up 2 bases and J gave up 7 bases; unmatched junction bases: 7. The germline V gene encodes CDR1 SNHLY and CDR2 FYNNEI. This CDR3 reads CASSEKWTGSNEQFF. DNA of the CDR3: TGTGCCAGCAGTGAAAAGTGGACAGGGTCAAATGAGCAGTTCTTC.

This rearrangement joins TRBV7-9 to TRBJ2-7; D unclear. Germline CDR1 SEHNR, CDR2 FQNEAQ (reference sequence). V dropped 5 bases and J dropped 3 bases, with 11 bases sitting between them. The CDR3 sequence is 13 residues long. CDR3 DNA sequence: TGTGCCAGCAGCCCTACAGCCTTCTACGAGCAGTACTTC. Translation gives CASSPTAFYEQYF.

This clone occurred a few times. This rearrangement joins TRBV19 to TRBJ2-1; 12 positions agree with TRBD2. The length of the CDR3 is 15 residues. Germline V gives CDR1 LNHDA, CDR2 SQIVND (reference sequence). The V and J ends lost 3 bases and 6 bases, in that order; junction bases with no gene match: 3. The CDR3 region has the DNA TGTGCCAGTAGTATGTCTAGCGGGAGGGCCAATGAGCAGTTCTTC. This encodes CASSMSSGRANEQFF.

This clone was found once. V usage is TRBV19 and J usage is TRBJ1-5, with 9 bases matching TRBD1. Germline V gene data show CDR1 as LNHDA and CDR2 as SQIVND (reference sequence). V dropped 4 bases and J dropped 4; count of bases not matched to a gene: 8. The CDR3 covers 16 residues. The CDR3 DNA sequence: TGTGCCAGTAGTAATCCTCCTGGGACAGGGAATCAGCCCCAGCATTTT. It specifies CASSNPPGTGNQPQHF.

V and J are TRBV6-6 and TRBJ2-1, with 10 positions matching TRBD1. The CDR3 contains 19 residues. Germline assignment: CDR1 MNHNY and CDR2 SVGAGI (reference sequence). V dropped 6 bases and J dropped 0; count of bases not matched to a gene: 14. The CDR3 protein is CASSSGTGASRGSYNEQFF. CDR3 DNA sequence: TGTGCCAGCAGCTCCGGGACAGGGGCGAGTCGGGGCTCCTACAATGAGCAGTTCTTC.

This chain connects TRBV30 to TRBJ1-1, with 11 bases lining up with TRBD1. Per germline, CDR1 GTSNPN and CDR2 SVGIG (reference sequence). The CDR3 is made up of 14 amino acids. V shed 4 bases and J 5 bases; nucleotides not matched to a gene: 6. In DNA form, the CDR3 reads TGTGCCTGGAAGATTGGACAGGGGGCGACTGAAGCTTTCTTT. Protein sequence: CAWKIGQGATEAFF.

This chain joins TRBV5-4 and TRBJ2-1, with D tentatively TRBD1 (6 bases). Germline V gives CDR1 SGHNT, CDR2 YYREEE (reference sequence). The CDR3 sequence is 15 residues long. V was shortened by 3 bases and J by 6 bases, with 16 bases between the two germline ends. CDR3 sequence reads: CASSSPEGVINEQFF. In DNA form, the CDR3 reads TGTGCCAGCAGCTCCCCCGAGGGGGTTATCAATGAGCAGTTCTTC.

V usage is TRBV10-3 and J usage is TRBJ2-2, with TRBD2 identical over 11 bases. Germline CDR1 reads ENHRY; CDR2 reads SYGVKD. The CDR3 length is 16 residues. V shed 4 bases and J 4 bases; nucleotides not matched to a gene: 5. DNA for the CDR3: TGTGCCATCAGTGGAGGGACTAGCGGCCCCACCGGGGAGCTGTTTTTT. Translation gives CAISGGTSGPTGELFF.

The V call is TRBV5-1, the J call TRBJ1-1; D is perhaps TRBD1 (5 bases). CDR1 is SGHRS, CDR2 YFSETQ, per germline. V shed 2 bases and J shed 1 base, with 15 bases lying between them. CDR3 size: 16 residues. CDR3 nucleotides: TGCGCCAGCAGCTTCGGATGGGGCGGGGGGAACACTGAAGCTTTCTTT. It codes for CASSFGWGGGNTEAFF.

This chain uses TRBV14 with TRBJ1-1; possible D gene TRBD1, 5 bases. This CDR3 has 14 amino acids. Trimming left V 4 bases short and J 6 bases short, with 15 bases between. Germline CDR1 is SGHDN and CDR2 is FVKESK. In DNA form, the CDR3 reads TGTGCCAGCAGCCGTCCGTGGGCGGGGGCTGAAGCTTTCTTT. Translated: CASSRPWAGAEAFF. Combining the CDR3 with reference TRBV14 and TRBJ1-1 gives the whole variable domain EAGVTQFPSHSVIEKGQTVTLRCDPISGHDNLYWYRRVMGKEIKFLLHFVKESKQDESGMPNNRFLAERTGGTYSTLKVQPAELEDSGVYFCASSRPWAGAEAFFGQGTRLTVV.

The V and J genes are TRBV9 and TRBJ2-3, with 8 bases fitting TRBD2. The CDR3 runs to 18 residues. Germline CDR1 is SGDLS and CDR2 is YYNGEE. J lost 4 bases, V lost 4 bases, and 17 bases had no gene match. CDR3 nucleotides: TGTGCCAGCAGCACACGAGGGGCGAGCGGGGGTCGTTCAGATACGCAGTATTTT. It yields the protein CASSTRGASGGRSDTQYF. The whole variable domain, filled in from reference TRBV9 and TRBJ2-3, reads DSGVTQTPKHLITATGQRVTLRCSPRSGDLSVYWYQQSLDQGLQFLIQYYNGEERAKGNILERFSAQQFPDLHSELNLSSLELGDSALYFCASSTRGASGGRSDTQYFGPGTRLTVL.

CDR3 sequence (DNA): TGTGCCAGCAGACCTGACAGATACACTGAAGCTTTCTTT. It translates to CASRPDRYTEAFF. The chain combines TRBV6-5 with TRBJ1-1; possible D gene TRBD1, 5 bases. Germline V lookup: CDR1 MNHEY, CDR2 SVGAGI. Between the trimmed V and J ends, which lost 6 bases and 3 bases, there was a span of 11 bases. This CDR3 region has 13 residues.

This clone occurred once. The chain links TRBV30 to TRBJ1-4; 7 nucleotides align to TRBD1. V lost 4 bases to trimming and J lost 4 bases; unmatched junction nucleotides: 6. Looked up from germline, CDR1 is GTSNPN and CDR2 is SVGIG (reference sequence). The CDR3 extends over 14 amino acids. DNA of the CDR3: TGTGCCTGGACCCGGGACAGTTATAATGAAAAACTGTTTTTT. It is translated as CAWTRDSYNEKLFF.

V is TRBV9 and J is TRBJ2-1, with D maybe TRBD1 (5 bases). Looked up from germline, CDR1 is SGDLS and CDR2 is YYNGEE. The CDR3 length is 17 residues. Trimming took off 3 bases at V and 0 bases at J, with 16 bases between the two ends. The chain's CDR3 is CASSGRQYTSSYNEQFF. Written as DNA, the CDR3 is TGTGCCAGCAGCGGGAGACAGTACACGAGCTCCTACAATGAGCAGTTCTTC.

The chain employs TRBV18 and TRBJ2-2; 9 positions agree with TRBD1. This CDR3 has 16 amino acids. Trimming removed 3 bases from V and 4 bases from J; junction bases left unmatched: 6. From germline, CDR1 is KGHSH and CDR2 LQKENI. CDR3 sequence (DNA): TGTGCCAGCTCACCCGGACAGGGGCGATTCACCGGGGAGCTGTTTTTT. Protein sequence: CASSPGQGRFTGELFF.

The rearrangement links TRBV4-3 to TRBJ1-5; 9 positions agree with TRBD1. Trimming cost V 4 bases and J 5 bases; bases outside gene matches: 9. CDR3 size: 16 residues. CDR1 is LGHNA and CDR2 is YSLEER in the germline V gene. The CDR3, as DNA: TGCGCCAGCAGCCTGGGTTACACAGGGGGCCATCAGCCCCAGCATTTT. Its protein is CASSLGYTGGHQPQHF.

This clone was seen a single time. The CDR3 DNA is TGTGCCAGCAGCCAAGCGCCAGCGGGGGGGAGAGAGACCCAGTACTTC. Translation gives CASSQAPAGGRETQYF. The chain couples TRBV3-1 (or the pseudogene TRBV3-2) to TRBJ2-5, with TRBD2 matching 10 bases. The V segment lost 1 base and the J segment 4 bases; nucleotides outside the gene matches: 6. Germline CDR1 LGHDT, CDR2 YNNKEL (reference sequence). The CDR3 runs to 16 residues.

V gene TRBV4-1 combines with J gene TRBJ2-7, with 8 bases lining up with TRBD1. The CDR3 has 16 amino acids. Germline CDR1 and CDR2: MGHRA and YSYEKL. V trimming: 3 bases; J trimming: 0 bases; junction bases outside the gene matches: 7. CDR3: CASSQAGTGNSYEQYF. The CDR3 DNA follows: TGCGCCAGCAGCCAGGCCGGGACAGGAAACTCCTACGAGCAGTACTTC.

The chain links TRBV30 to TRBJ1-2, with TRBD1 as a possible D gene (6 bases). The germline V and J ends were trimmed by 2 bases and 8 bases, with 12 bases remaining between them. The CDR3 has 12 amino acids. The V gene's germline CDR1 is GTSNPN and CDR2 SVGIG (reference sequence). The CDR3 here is CAWSKGTWGYTF. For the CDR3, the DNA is TGTGCCTGGAGTAAGGGGACATGGGGCTACACCTTC.